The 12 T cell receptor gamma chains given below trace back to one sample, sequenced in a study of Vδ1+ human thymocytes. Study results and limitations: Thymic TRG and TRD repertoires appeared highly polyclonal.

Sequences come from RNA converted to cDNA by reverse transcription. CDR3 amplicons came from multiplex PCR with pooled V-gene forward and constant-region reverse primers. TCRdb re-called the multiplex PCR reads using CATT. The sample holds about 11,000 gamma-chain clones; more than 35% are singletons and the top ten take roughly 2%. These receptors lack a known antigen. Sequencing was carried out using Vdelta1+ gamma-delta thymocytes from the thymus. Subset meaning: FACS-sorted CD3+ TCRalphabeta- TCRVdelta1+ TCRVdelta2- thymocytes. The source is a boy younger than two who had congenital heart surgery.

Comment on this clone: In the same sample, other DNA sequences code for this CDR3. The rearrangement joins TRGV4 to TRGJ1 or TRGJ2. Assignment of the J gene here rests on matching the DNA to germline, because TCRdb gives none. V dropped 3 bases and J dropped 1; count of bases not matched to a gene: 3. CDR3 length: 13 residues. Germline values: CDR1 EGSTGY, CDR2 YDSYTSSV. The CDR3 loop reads CATWDLNYYKKLF. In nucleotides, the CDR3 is TGTGCCACCTGGGATCTAAATTATTATAAGAAACTCTTT.

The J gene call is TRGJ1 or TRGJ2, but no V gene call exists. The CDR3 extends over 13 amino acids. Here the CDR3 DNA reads TGTGCCACCTGGGATTTTATCCATTATAAGAAACTCTTT. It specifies CATWDFIHYKKLF.

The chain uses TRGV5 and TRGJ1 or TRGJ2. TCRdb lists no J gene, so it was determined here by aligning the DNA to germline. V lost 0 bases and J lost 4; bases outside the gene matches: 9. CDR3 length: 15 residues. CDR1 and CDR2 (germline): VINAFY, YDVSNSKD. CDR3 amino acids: CATWDRLDGYYKKLF. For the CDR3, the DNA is TGTGCCACCTGGGACAGGCTGGATGGATATTATAAGAAACTCTTT.

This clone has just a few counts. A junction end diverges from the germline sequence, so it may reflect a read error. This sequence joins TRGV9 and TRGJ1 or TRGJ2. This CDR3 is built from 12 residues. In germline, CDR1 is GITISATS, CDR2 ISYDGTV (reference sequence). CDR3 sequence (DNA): TGTGCCTTGTTGGAGGGGAATTATAAGAAACTCTTT. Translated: CALLEGNYKKLF.

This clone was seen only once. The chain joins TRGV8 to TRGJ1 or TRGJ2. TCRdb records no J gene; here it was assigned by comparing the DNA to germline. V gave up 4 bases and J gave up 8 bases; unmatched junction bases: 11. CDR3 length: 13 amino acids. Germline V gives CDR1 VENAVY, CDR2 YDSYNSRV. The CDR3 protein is CATWDPLRDKKLF. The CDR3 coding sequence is TGTGCCACCTGGGACCCCCTCCGGGATAAGAAACTCTTT.

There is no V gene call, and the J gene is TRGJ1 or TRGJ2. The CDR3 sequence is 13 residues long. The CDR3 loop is CATWDRPGHKKLF. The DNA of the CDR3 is TGTGCCACCTGGGACAGGCCGGGGCATAAGAAACTCTTT.

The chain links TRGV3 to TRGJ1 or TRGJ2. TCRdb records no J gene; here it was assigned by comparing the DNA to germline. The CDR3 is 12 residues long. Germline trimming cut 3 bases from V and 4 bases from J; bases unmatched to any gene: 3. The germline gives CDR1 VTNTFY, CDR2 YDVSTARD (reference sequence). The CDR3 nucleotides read TGTGCCACCTGGGACGCGTATTATAAGAAACTCTTT. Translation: CATWDAYYKKLF.

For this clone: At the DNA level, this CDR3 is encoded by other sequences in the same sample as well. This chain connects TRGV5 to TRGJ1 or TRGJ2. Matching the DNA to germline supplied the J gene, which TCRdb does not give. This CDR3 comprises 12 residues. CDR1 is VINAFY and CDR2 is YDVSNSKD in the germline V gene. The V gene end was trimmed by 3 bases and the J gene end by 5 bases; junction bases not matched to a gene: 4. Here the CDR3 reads CATWDGNYKKLF. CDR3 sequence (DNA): TGTGCCACCTGGGACGGGAATTATAAGAAACTCTTT.

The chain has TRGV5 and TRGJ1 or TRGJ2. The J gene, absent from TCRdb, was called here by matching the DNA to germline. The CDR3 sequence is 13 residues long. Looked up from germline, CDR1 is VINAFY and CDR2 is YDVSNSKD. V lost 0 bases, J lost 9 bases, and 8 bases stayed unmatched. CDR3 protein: CATWDRGVGKKLF. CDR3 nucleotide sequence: TGTGCCACCTGGGACAGGGGGGTAGGTAAGAAACTCTTT.

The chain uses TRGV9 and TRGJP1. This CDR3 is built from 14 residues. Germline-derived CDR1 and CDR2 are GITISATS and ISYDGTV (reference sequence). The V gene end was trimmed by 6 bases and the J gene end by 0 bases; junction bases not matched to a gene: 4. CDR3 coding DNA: TGTGCCTTGTGGTCATATACCACTGGTTGGTTCAAGATATTT. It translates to CALWSYTTGWFKIF.

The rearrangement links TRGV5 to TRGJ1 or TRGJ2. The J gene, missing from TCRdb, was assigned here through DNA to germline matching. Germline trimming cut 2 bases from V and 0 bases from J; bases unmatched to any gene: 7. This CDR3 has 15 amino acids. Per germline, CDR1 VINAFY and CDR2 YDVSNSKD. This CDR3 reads CATWDIPLNYYKKLF. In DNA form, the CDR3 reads TGTGCCACCTGGGACATACCCTTGAATTATTATAAGAAACTCTTT.

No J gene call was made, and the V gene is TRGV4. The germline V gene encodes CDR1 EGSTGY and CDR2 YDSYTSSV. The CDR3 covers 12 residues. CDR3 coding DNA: TGTGCCACCTGGGACGGGTGGTATAAGGAACTCTTT. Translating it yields CATWDGWYKELF.